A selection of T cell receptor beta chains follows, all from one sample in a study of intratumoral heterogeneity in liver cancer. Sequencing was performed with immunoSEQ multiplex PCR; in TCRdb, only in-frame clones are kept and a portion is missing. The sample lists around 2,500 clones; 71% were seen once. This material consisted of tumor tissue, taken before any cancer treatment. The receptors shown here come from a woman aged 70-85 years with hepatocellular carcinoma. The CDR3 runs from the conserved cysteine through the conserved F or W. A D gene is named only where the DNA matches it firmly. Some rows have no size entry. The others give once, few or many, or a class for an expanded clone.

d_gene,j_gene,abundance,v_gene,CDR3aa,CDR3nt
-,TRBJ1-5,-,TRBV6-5,CATEATDSNQPQHF,TGTGCCACCGAAGCCACGGATAGCAATCAGCCCCAGCATTTT
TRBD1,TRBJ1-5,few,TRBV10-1,CARPGQGNQPQHF,TGCGCCAGGCCGGGACAGGGAAATCAGCCCCAGCATTTT
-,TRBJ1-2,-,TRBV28,CASTAGEGYTF,TGTGCCAGCACAGCAGGGGAAGGCTACACCTTC
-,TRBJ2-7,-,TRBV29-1,CSVVEEYEQYF,TGCAGCGTTGTCGAGGAGTACGAGCAGTACTTC
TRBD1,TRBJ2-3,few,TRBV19,CASSVQGAYTQYF,TGTGCCAGTAGTGTCCAGGGGGCGTATACGCAGTATTTT
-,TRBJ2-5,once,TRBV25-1,CASSEIRNQETQYF,TGTGCCAGCAGTGAAATCCGCAATCAAGAGACCCAGTACTTC
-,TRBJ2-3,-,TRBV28,CASSSVGGGLADTQYF,TGTGCCAGCAGTTCCGTTGGAGGGGGCCTTGCAGATACGCAGTATTTT
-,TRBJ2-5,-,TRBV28,CASSPYRAETQYF,TGTGCCAGCAGCCCCTACAGGGCAGAGACCCAGTACTTC
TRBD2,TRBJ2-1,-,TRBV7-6,CASSPGTSGNEQFF,TGTGCCAGCAGCCCCGGGACTAGCGGCAATGAGCAGTTCTTC
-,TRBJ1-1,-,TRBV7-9,CASSLVSPEAFF,TGTGCCAGCAGCTTAGTTTCCCCTGAAGCTTTCTTT
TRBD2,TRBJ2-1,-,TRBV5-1,CASSGISGSSYNEQFF,TGCGCCAGCAGCGGAATTAGCGGGAGCTCCTACAATGAGCAGTTCTTC
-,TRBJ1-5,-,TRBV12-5,CASGLDQPQHF,TGTGCTAGTGGTTTAGATCAGCCCCAGCATTTT
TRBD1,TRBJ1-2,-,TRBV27,CASSLWTGVANYGYTF,TGTGCCAGCAGTTTATGGACAGGGGTCGCTAACTATGGCTACACCTTC
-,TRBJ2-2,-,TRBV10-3,CAITEDGRTGELFF,TGTGCCATCACTGAGGACGGGCGAACCGGGGAGCTGTTTTTT
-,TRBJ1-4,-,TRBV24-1,CATSDQDSPKGQFF,TGTGCCACCAGTGACCAGGACAGTCCAAAAGGTCAGTTTTTT
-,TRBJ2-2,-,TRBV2,CASSERTRATGELFF,TGTGCCAGCAGTGAACGAACCAGGGCCACCGGGGAGCTGTTTTTT
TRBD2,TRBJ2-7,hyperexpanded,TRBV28,CASSFRLAGVYEQYF,TGTGCCAGCAGTTTCCGGCTAGCGGGCGTCTACGAGCAGTACTTC
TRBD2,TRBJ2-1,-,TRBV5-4,CASSPSLAGGSSYNEQFF,TGTGCCAGCAGCCCCTCACTAGCGGGAGGTAGCTCCTACAATGAGCAGTTCTTC
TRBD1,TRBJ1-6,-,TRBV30,CAWSRNELTGATYNSPLHF,TGTGCCTGGAGTCGAAATGAGTTGACAGGGGCTACCTATAATTCACCCCTCCACTTT
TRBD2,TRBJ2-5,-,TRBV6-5,CASSYPASGRTTQYF,TGTGCCAGCAGTTACCCGGCTAGCGGGAGAACAACCCAGTACTTC
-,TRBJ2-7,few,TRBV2,CASSEAFEQYF,TGTGCCAGCAGTGAAGCTTTCGAGCAGTACTTC
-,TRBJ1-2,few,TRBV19,CASSMGDGYTF,TGTGCCAGTAGTATGGGGGATGGCTACACCTTC
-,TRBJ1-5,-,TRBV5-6,CASSLAISNQPQHF,TGTGCCAGCAGCTTGGCCATTAGCAATCAGCCCCAGCATTTT
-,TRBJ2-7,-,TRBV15,CATSRDINYEQYF,TGTGCCACCAGCCGGGACATAAACTACGAGCAGTACTTC
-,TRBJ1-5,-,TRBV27,CARSLGRAEHNQPQHF,TGTGCCAGGAGTTTAGGGAGGGCCGAACACAATCAGCCCCAGCATTTT
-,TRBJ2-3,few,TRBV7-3,CASSLDRTDTQYF,TGTGCCAGCAGCTTAGACAGGACAGATACGCAGTATTTT
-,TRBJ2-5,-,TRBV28,CASRSIDQETQYF,TGTGCCAGCAGATCCATTGATCAAGAGACCCAGTACTTC
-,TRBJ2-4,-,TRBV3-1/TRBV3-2,CASSQDQGTTSGIQYF,TGTGCCAGCAGCCAAGATCAGGGGACGACGAGTGGCATTCAGTACTTC
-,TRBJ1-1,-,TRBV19,CASLPRAAGTEAFF,TGTGCCAGTCTGCCCCGGGCCGCTGGGACTGAAGCTTTCTTT
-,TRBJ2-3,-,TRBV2,CASRGLVDTQYF,TGTGCCAGCAGGGGACTTGTAGATACGCAGTATTTT
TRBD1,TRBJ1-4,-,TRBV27,CASRTRTGDGEKLFF,TGTGCCAGCAGGACCCGGACAGGGGATGGAGAAAAACTGTTTTTT
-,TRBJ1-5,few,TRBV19,CASSPNPDQPQHF,TGTGCCAGTAGTCCAAACCCGGACCAGCCCCAGCATTTT
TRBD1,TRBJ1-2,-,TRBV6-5,CASVETGEVGGYTF,TGTGCCAGCGTGGAGACAGGGGAAGTAGGAGGCTACACCTTC
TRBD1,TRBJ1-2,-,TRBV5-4,CASSLGGTGGSYGYTF,TGTGCCAGCAGCTTGGGTGGGACAGGGGGCTCCTATGGCTACACCTTC
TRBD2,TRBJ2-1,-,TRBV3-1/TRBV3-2,CASSQDPGGATNEQFF,TGTGCCAGCAGCCAAGACCCGGGAGGCGCGACCAATGAGCAGTTCTTC
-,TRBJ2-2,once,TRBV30,CAWSVRGSGELFF,TGTGCCTGGAGTGTACGGGGTAGCGGGGAGCTGTTTTTT
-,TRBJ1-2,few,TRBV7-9,CASSLVGTF,TGTGCCAGCAGCTTAGTTGGGACCTTC
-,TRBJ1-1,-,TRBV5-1,CASSTGYTEAFF,TGCGCCAGCAGTACAGGGTACACTGAAGCTTTCTTT
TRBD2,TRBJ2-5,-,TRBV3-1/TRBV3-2,CASSHPISGRETQYF,TGTGCCAGCAGCCACCCCATTAGCGGGAGAGAGACCCAGTACTTC
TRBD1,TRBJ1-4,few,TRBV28,CASSLRQGALDEKLFF,TGTGCCAGCAGTTTACGACAGGGAGCCCTAGACGAAAAACTGTTTTTT
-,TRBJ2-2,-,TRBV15,CATSRDRQGTGGELFF,TGTGCCACCAGCAGAGATCGGCAGGGAACGGGCGGGGAGCTGTTTTTT
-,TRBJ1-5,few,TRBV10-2,CASSDSYPGQPQHF,TGCGCCAGCAGTGACAGCTATCCAGGGCAGCCCCAGCATTTT
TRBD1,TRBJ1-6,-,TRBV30,CAWQGALNSPLHF,TGTGCCTGGCAGGGGGCGCTCAATTCACCCCTCCACTTT
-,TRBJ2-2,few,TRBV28,CASTGRLTGELFF,TGTGCCAGCACAGGGAGGCTTACCGGGGAGCTGTTTTTT
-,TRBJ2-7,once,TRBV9,CASSVGTDSYEQYF,TGTGCCAGCAGCGTCGGGACGGACTCCTACGAGCAGTACTTC
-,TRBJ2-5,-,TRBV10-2,CASSAGGKETQYF,TGCGCCAGCAGTGCCGGCGGGAAAGAGACCCAGTACTTC
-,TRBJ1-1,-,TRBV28,CASSLGDRMNTEAFF,TGTGCCAGCAGTTTAGGAGACAGGATGAACACTGAAGCTTTCTTT
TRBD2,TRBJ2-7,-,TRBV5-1,CASSPGTSRAEQYF,TGCGCCAGCAGCCCAGGGACTAGTAGGGCCGAGCAGTACTTC
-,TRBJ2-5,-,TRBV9,CASSVGIGLGGETQYF,TGTGCCAGCAGCGTAGGTATAGGACTAGGGGGAGAGACCCAGTACTTC
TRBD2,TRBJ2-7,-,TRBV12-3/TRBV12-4,CASSQTSPYEQYF,TGTGCCAGCAGTCAGACTAGCCCCTACGAGCAGTACTTC